This T cell receptor (beta chain) was captured in a study of T cell repertoires in cytomegalovirus infection. About the study: Public TCR beta signatures indicated both CMV infection and matching HLA type.

TCRdb reanalysed the reads using MiXCR and keeps one entry per CDR3 protein. The sample has about 360,000 distinct CDR3 sequences; 15% to 20% are singletons. Trimming stripped 5 bases from V and 6 bases from J, with 10 bases between. This CDR3 is built from 12 residues. Per germline, CDR1 MDHEN and CDR2 SYDVKM. Regarding the study as a whole: HLA-C-restricted CMV clonotypes gave the most frequent clonotype in two of eight donors. Carriers of CMV and the relevant HLA type were discriminated by public TCR beta frequency.

This clonotype has ten or more counts. As yet, its antigen is unknown. This receptor was taken from a human donor in good health (CMV status not recorded). Some clones in this sample may be carry-over from other donors' samples. Sequencing was carried out using PBMCs. The chain has TRBV28 and TRBJ1-1; D not certain. The CDR3 reads CASSVRESEAFF. In nucleotides, the CDR3 is TGTGCCAGCAGTGTTCGTGAATCTGAAGCTTTCTTT. The whole variable domain, remainder taken from reference TRBV28 and TRBJ1-1, is DVKVTQSSRYLVKRTGEKVFLECVQDMDHENMFWYRQDPGLGLRLIYFSYDVKMKEKGDIPEGYSVSREKKERFSLILESASTNQTSMYLCASSVRESEAFFGQGTRLTVV.